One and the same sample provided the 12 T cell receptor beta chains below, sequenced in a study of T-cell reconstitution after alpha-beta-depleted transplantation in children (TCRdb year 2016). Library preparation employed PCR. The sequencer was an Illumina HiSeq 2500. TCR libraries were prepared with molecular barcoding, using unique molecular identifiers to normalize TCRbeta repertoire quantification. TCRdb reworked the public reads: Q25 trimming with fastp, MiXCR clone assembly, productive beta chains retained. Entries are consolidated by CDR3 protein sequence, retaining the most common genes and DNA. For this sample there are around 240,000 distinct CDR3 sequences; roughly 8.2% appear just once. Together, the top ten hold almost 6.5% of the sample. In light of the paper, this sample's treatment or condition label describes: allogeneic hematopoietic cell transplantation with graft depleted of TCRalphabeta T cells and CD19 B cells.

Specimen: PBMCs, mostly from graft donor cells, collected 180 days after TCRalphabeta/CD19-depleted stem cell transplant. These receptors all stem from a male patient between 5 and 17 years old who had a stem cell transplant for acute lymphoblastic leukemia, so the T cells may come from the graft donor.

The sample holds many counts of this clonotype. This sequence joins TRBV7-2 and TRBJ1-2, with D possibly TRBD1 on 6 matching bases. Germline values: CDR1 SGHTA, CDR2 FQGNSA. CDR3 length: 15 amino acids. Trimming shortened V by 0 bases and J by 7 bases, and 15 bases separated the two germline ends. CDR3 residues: CASSLAFAGASGYTF. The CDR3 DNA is TGTGCCAGCAGCTTAGCGTTCGCGGGGGCGAGTGGCTACACCTTC.

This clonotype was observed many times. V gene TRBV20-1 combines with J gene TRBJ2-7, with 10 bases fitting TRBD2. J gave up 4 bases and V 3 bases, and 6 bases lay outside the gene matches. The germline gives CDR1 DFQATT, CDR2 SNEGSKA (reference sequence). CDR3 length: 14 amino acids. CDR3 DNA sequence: TGCAGTGCTAGGGTAGCGGGGGGCCCGTACGAGCAGTACTTC. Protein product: CSARVAGGPYEQYF.

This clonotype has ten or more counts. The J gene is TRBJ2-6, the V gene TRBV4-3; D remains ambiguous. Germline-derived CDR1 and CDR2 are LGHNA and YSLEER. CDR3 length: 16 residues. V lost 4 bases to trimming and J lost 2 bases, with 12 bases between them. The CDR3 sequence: CASSPQEGTGANVLTF. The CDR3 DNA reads TGCGCCAGCAGCCCCCAAGAAGGAACTGGGGCCAACGTCCTGACTTTC.

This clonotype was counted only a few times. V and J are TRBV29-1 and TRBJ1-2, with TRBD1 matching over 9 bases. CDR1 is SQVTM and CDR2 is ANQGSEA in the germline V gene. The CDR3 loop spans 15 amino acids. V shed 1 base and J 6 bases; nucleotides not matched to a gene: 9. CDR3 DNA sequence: TGCAGCGTTGAAGGCCTTTCCCGGGACAGGGATGGCTACACCTTC. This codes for CSVEGLSRDRDGYTF.

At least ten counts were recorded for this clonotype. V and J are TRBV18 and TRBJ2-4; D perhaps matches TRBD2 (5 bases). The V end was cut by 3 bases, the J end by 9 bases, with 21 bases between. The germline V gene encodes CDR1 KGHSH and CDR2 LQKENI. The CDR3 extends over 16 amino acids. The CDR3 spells CASSPSGPGEGGIQYF. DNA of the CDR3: TGTGCCAGCTCACCCTCCGGCCCCGGAGAAGGAGGCATTCAGTACTTC. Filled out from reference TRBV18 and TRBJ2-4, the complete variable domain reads NAGVMQNPRHLVRRRGQEARLRCSPMKGHSHVYWYRQLPEEGLKFMVYLQKENIIDESGMPKERFSAEFPKEGPSILRIQQVVRGDSAAYFCASSPSGPGEGGIQYFGAGTRLSVL.

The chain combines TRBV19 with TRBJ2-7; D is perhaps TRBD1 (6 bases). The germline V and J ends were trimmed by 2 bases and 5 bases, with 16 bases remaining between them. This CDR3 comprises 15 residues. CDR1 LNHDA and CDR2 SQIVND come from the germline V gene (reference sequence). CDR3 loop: CASSIRAQGVNEQYF. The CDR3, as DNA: TGTGCCAGTAGTATACGTGCACAGGGAGTGAACGAGCAGTACTTC.

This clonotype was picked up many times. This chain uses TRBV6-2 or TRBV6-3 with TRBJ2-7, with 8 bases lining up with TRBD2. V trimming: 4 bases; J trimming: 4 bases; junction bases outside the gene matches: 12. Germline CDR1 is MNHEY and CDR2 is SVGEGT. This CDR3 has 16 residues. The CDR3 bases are TGTGCCAGCAGTTCCCCAGGAGCGGGAGAGAGGTACGAGCAGTACTTC. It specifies CASSSPGAGERYEQYF.

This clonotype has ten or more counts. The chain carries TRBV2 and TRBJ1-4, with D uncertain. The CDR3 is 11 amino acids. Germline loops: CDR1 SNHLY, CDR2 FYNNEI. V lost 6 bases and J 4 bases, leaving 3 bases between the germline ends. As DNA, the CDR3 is TGTGCCAGCAGAGTTAATGAAAAACTGTTTTTT. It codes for CASRVNEKLFF.

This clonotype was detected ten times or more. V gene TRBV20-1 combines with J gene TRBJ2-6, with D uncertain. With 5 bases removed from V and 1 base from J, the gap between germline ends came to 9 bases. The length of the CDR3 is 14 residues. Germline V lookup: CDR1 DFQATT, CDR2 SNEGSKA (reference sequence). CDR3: CSASTPSGANVLTF. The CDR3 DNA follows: TGCAGTGCTTCGACACCGTCTGGGGCCAACGTCCTGACTTTC.

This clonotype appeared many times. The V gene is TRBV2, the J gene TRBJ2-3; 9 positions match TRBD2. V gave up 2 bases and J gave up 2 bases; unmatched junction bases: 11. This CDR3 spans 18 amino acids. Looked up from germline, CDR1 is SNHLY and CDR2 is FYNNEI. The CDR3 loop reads CASSERGTSRRYTDTQYF. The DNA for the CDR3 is TGTGCCAGCAGTGAAAGGGGGACTAGCCGCCGGTACACAGATACGCAGTATTTT.

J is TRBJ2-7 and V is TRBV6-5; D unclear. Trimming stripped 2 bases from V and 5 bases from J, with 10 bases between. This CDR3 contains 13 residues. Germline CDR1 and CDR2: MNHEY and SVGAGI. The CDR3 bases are TGTGCCAGCAGTTACCGACTCGGAAACGAGCAGTACTTC. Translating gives CASSYRLGNEQYF.

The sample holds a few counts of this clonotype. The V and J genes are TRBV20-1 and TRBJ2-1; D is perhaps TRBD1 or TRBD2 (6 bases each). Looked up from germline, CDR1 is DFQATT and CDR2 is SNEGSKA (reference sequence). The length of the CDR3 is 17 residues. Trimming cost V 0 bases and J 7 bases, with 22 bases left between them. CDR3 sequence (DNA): TGCAGTGCTAGAGATGAAGGAGGGGGGTGGCTGAGGAATGAGCAGTTCTTC. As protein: CSARDEGGGWLRNEQFF.